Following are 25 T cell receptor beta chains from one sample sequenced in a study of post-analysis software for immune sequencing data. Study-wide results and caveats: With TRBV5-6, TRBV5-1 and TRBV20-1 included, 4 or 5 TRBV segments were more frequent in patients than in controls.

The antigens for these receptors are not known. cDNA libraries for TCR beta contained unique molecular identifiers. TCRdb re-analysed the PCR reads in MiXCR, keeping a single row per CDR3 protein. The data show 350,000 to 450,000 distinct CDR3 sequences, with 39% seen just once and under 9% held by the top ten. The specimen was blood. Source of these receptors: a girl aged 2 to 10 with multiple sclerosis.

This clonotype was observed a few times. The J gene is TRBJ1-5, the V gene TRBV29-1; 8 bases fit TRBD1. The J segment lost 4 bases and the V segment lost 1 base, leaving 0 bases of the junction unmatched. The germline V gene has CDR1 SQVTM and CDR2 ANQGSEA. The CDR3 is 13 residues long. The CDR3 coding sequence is TGCAGCGTTGAAGGGACAGGGAATCAGCCCCAGCATTTT. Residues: CSVEGTGNQPQHF.

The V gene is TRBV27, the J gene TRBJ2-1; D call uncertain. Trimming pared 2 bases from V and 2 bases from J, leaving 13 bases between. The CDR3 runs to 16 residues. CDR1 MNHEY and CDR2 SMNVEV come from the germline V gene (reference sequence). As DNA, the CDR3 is TGTGCCAGCAGTTTACTAGTGCGAAAGGCCTACAATGAGCAGTTCTTC. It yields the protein CASSLLVRKAYNEQFF.

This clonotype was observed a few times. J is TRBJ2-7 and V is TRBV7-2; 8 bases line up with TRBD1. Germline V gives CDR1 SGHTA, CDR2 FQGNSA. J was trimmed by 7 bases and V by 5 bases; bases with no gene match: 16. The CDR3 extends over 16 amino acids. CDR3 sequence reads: CASSPQAQTGVREQYF. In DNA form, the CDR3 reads TGTGCCAGCAGCCCCCAGGCCCAGACAGGGGTACGAGAGCAGTACTTC. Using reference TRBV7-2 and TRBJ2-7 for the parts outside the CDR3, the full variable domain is GAGVSQSPSNKVTEKGKDVELRCDPISGHTALYWYRQSLGQGLEFLIYFQGNSAPDKSGLPSDRFSAERTGGSVSTLTIQRTQQEDSAVYLCASSPQAQTGVREQYFGPGTRLTVT.

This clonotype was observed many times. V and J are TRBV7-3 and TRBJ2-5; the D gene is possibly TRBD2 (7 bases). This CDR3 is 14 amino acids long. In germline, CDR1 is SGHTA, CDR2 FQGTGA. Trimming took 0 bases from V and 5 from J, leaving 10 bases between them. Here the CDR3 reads CASSLTGGAETQYF. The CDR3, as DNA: TGTGCCAGCAGCTTAACAGGGGGGGCTGAGACCCAGTACTTC.

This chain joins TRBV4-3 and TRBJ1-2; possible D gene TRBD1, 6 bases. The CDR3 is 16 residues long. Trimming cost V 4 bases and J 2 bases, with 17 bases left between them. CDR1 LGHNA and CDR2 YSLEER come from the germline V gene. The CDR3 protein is CASSLRGPYLNYGYTF. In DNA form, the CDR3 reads TGCGCCAGCAGCCTGCGGGGGCCTTATCTGAACTATGGCTACACCTTC.

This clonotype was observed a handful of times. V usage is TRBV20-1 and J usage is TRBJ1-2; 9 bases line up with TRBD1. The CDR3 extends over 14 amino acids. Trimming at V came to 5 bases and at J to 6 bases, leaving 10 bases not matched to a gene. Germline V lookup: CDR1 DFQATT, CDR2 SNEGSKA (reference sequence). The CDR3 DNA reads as TGCAGTGCTTCCCGGGACAGGGACCGGGATGGCTACACCTTC. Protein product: CSASRDRDRDGYTF.

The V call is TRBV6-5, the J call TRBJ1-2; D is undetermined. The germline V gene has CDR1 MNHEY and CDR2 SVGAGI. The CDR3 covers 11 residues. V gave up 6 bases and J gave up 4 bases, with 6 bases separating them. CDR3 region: CASRVGYGYTF. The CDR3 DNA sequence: TGTGCCAGCAGAGTAGGCTATGGCTACACCTTC.

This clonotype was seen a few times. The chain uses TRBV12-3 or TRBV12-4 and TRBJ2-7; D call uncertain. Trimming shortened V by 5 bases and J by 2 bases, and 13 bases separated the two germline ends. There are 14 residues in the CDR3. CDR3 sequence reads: CASSPKFLAYEQYF. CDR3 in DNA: TGTGCCAGCAGTCCAAAGTTTCTAGCCTACGAGCAGTACTTC.

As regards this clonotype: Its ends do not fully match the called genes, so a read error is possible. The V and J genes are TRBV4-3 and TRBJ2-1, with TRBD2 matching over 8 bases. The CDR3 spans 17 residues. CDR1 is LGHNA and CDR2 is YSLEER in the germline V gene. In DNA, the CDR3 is TGCGCCAGTAGCCAAGATCAAACGGGAGGGTTCTACAATGAGCAGTTCTTC. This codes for CASSQDQTGGFYNEQFF.

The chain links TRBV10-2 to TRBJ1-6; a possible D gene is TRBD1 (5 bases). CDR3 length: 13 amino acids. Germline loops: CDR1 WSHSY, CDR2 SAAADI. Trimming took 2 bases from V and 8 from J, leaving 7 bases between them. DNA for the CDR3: TGCGCCAGCAGTGAGGGGGGGTATTCACCCCTCCACTTT. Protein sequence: CASSEGGYSPLHF.

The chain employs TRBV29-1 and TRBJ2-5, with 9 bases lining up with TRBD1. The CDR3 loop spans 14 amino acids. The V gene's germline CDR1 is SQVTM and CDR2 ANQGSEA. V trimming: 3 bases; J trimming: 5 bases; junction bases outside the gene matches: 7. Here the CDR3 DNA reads TGCAGCGTTGAGCACAGGGGGCGAGGGGAGACCCAGTACTTC. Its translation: CSVEHRGRGETQYF.

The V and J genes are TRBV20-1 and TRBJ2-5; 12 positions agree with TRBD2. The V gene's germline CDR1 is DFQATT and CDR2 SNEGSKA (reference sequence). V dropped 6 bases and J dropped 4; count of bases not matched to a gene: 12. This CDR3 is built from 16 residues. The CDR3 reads CSAVRSLAGGAETQYF. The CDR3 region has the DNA TGCAGTGCGGTTAGGTCACTAGCGGGAGGTGCAGAGACCCAGTACTTC.

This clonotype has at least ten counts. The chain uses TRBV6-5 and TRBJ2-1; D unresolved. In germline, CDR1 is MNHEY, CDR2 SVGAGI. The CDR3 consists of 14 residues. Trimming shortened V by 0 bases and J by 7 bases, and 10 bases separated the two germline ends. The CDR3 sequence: CASSYSPGYNEQFF. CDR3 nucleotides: TGTGCCAGCAGTTACTCACCCGGGTATAATGAGCAGTTCTTC.

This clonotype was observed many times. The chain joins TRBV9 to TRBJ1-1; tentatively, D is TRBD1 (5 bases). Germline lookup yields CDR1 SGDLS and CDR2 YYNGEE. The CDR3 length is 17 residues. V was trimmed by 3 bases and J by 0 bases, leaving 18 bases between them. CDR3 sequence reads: CASSAPATVRVNTEAFF. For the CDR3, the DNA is TGTGCCAGCAGCGCTCCGGCGACAGTTAGAGTGAACACTGAAGCTTTCTTT.

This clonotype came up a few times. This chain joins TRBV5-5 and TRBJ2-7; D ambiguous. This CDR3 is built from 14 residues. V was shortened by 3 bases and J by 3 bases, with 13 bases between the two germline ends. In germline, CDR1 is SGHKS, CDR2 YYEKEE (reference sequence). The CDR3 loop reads CASSSHWTDYEQYF. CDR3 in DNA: TGTGCCAGCAGCTCCCATTGGACGGACTACGAGCAGTACTTC.

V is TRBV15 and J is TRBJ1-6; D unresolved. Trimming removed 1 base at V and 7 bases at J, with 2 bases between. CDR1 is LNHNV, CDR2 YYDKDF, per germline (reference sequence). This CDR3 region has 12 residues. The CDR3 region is CATSRGNSPLHF. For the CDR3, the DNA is TGTGCCACCAGCAGAGGGAATTCACCCCTCCACTTT.

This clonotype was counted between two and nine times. The CDR3 here is CASRSTGSPNIQYF. The CDR3 DNA sequence: TGCGCCAGCAGATCTACTGGGAGCCCCAACATTCAGTACTTC. The rearrangement joins TRBV5-1 to TRBJ2-4, with D tentatively TRBD2 (5 bases). Germline V CDR1 and CDR2: SGHRS, YFSETQ. Trimming pared 5 bases from V and 7 bases from J, leaving 16 bases between. The CDR3 extends over 14 amino acids.

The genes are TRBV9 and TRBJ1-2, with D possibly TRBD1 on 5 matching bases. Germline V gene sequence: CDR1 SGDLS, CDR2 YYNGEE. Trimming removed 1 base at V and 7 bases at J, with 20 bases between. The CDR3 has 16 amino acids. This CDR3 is CASSVTELGQGRGYTF. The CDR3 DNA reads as TGTGCCAGCAGCGTAACCGAGCTAGGGCAGGGCCGTGGCTACACCTTC.

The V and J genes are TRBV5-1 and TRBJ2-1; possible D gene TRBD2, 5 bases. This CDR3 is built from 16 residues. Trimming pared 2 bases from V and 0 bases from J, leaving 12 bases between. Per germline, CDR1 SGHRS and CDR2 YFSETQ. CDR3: CASSLAIGSSYNEQFF. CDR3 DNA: TGCGCCAGCAGCTTAGCCATTGGGAGCTCCTACAATGAGCAGTTCTTC.

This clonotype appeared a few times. In DNA, the CDR3 is TGTGCCAGCAGTTCGACAGGGTCTAACGAGCAGTACTTC. Amino acids: CASSSTGSNEQYF. This chain connects TRBV27 to TRBJ2-7; 7 nucleotides match TRBD1. Germline assignment: CDR1 MNHEY and CDR2 SMNVEV (reference sequence). J lost 5 bases, V lost 4 bases, and 5 bases had no gene match. There are 13 residues in the CDR3.

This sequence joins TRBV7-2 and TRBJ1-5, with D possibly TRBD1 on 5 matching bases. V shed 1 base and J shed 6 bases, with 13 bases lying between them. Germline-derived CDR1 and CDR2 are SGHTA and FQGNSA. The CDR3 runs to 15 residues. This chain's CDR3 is CASSLVAGLFQPQHF. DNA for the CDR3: TGTGCCAGCAGCTTAGTAGCAGGGTTGTTTCAGCCCCAGCATTTT.

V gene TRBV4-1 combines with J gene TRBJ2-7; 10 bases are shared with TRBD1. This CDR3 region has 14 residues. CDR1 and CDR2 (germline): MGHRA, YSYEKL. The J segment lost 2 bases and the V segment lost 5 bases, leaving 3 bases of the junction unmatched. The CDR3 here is CASSGGQGPYEQYF. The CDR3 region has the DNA TGCGCCAGCAGCGGGGGACAGGGGCCCTACGAGCAGTACTTC.

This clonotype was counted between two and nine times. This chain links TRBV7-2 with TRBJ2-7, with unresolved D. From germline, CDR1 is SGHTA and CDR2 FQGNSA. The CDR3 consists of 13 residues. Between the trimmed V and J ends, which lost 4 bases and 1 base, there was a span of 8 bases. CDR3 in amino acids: CASSWTESYEQYF. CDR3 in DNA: TGTGCCAGCAGCTGGACCGAATCCTACGAGCAGTACTTC.

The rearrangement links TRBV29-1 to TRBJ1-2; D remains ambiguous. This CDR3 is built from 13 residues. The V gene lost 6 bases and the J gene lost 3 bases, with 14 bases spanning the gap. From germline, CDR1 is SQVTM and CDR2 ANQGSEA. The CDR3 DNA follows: TGCAGCGTCTTCGATTTGAGCGACTATGGCTACACCTTC. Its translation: CSVFDLSDYGYTF.

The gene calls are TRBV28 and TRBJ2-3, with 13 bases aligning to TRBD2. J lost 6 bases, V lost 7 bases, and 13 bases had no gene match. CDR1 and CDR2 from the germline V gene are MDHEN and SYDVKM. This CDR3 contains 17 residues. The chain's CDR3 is CASMYNGLAGEADTQYF. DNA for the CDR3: TGTGCCAGCATGTACAACGGACTAGCGGGAGAGGCGGATACGCAGTATTTT.